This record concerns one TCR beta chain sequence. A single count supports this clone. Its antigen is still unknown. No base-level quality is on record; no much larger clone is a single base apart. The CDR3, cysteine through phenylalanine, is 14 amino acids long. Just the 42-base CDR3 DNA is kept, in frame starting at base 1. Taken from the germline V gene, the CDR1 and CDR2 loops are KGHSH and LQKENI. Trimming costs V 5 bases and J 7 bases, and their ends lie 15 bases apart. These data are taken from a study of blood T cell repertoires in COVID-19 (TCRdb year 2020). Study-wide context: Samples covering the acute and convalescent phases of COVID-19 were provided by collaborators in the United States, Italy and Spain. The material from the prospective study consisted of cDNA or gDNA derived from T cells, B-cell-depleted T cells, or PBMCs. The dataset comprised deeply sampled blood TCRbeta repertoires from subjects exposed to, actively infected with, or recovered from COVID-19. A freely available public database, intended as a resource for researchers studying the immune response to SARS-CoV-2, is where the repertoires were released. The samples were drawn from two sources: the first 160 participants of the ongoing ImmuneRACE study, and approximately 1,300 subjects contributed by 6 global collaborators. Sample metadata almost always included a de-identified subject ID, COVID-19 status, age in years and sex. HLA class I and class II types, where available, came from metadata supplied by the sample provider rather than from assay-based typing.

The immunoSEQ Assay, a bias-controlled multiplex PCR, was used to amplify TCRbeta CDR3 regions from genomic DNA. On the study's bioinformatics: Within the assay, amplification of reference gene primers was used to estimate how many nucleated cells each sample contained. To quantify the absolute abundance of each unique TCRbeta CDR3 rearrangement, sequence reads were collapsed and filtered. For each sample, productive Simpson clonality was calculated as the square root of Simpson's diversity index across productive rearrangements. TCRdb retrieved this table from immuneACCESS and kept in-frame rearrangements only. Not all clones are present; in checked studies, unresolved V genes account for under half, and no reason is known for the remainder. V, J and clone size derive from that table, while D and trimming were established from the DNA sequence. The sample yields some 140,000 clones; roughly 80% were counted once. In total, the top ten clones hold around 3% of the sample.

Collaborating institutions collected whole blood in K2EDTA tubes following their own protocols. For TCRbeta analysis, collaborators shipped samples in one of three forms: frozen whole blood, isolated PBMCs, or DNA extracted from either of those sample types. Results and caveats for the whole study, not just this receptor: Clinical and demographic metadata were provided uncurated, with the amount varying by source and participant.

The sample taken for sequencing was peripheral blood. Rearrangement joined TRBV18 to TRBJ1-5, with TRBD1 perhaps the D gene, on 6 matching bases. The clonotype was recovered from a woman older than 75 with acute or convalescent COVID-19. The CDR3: CASSSMGAGQPQHF. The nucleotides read TGTGCCAGCTCATCCATGGGGGCTGGGCAGCCCCAGCATTTT.